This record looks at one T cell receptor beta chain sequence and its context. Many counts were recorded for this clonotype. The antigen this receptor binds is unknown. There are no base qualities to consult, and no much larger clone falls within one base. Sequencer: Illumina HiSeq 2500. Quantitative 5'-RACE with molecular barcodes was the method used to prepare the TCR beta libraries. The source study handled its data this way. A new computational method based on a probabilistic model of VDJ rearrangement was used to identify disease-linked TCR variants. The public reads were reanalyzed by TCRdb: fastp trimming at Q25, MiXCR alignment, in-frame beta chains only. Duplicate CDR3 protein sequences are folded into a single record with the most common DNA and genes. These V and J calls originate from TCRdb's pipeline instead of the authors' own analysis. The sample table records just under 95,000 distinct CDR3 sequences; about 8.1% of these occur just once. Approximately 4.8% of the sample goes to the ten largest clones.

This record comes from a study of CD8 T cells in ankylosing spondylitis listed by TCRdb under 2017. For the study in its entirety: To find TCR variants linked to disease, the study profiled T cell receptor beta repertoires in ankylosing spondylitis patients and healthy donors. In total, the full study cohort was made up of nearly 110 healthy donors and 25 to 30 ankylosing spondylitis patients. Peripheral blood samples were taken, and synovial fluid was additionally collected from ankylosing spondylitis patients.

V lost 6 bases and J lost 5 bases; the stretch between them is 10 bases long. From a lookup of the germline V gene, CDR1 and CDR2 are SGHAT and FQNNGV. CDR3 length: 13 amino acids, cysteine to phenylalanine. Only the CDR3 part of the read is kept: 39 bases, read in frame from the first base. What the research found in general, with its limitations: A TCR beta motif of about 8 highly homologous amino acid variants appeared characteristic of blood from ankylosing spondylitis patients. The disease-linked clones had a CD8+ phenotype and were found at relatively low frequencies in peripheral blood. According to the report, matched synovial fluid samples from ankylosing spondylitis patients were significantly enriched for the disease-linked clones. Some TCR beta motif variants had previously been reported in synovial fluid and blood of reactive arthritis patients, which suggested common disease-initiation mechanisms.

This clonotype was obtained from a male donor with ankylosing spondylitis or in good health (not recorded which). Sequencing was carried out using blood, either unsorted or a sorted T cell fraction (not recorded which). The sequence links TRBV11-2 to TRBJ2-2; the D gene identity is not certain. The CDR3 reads CASSFSGTGELFF. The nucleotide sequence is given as TGTGCCAGCAGTTTTAGTGGGACCGGGGAGCTGTTTTTT. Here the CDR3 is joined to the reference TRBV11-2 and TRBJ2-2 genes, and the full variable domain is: EAGVAQSPRYKIIEKRQSVAFWCNPISGHATLYWYQQILGQGPKLLIQFQNNGVVDDSQLPKDRFSAERLKGVDSTLKIQPAKLEDSAVYLCASSFSGTGELFFGEGSRLTVL.